A selection of T cell receptor beta chains follows, all from one sample in a study of T cell changes during pregnancy in multiple sclerosis. Clones were sequenced by immunoSEQ multiplex PCR, and TCRdb holds only the in-frame ones, with some missing. The sample records tens of thousands of clones, about 94% being singletons. The specimen comprised peripheral blood, sampled in the third trimester of pregnancy. Every receptor here comes from a female donor with multiple sclerosis, enrolled in a pregnancy study. CDR3s include the opening cysteine and the closing phenylalanine or tryptophan. The D gene is left open where the match is weak. Size values are once, few and many counts, or a class for expanded clones, and some rows have none.

.,TRBJ2-7,TRBV19,.,TGTGCCAGTAGTCCCTCACAGTCCTACGAGCAGTACTTC,CASSPSQSYEQYF
.,TRBJ1-1,TRBV11-2,.,TGTGCCAGCAGCTTAGTTGCGGGGGCGAGCACTGAAGCTTTCTTT,CASSLVAGASTEAFF
.,TRBJ2-3,TRBV5-6,.,TGTGCCAGCAGCTTAGCGGGTGGCGGGTACACAGATACGCAGTATTTT,CASSLAGGGYTDTQYF
.,TRBJ2-5,TRBV5-4,.,TGTGCCAGCAGCGAGGACATCTTTAGCCGAGAGACCCAGTACTTC,CASSEDIFSRETQYF
TRBD2,TRBJ2-7,TRBV29-1,.,TGCAGCGCGGGGGGAAGTTCCTACGAGCAGTACTTC,CSAGGSSYEQYF
TRBD1,TRBJ2-1,TRBV25-1,.,TGTGCCAGCAGTGATCGAAGGACAGGAGACAATGAGCAGTTCTTC,CASSDRRTGDNEQFF
TRBD2,TRBJ2-1,TRBV27,.,TGTGCCAGCTCAACCAGCGGGGGGTCCTACAATGAGCAGTTCTTC,CASSTSGGSYNEQFF
.,TRBJ2-7,TRBV18,.,TGTGCCAGCTCACCCTTCAACTTACTAGCTGATGCCTACGAGCAGTACTTC,CASSPFNLLADAYEQYF
.,TRBJ2-3,TRBV30,.,TGTGCCTGGATCCAGGCGGGGTTAGATACGCAGTATTTT,CAWIQAGLDTQYF
TRBD1,TRBJ2-2,TRBV5-4,once,TGTGCCAGCAGCTTGGACAGGGGTTCCGGGGAGCTGTTTTTT,CASSLDRGSGELFF
TRBD1,TRBJ1-2,TRBV27,.,TGTGCCAGCAGTTCTAGGACAGGGGGATACGACTATGGCTACACCTTC,CASSSRTGGYDYGYTF
.,TRBJ1-1,TRBV5-4,once,TGTGCCAGCAGCTTGGCCGGCGGGGGAGAAGCTTTCTTT,CASSLAGGGEAFF
TRBD1,TRBJ2-7,TRBV5-5,.,TGTGCCAGCAGCCTGGGACAGGACCCAACCTACGAGCAGTACTTC,CASSLGQDPTYEQYF
.,TRBJ2-7,TRBV10-3,.,TGTGCCATCAGTGAGCGGGAAAGCAGCTACGAGCAGTACTTC,CAISERESSYEQYF
TRBD2,TRBJ2-7,TRBV19,once,TGTGCCAGTAGTCCCTGGGCGGGGGGAGACGGTTCCTACGAGCAGTACTTC,CASSPWAGGDGSYEQYF
TRBD2,TRBJ2-2,TRBV10-1,.,TGCGCCAGCAGTCCTAGCGGGGGGTCCACCGGGGAGCTGTTTTTT,CASSPSGGSTGELFF
.,TRBJ2-1,TRBV27,.,TGTGCTGCAGGGGAGGGATCCTACAATGAGCAGTTCTTC,CAAGEGSYNEQFF
TRBD2,TRBJ2-7,TRBV7-8,.,TGTGCCAGCAGCTCGCCGGGACTAGCGGGGGGGTACGAGCAGTACTTC,CASSSPGLAGGYEQYF
TRBD2,TRBJ2-1,TRBV11-2,.,TGTGCCAGCAGCTTAAACCCGGGGGGGCCTGAGCAGTTCTTC,CASSLNPGGPEQFF
.,TRBJ2-5,TRBV9,once,TGTGCCAGCAGCGCGGGGTCAGGAGAGACCCAGTACTTC,CASSAGSGETQYF
TRBD2,TRBJ2-3,TRBV7-9,.,TGTGCCAGCAGCTTAGTGGGACTAGCTACAGATACGCAGTATTTT,CASSLVGLATDTQYF
.,TRBJ2-2,TRBV13,once,TGTGCCAGCAGCCTGGGCCAGGGGACCGGGGAGCTGTTTTTT,CASSLGQGTGELFF
TRBD1,TRBJ1-6,TRBV5-1,once,TGCGCCAGCAGCTCCCCCGGGACAGGGGTCTCACCCCTCCACTTT,CASSSPGTGVSPLHF
.,TRBJ2-5,TRBV7-9,.,TGTGCCAGCAGCCTGGTAACTGTGTACCAAGAGACCCAGTACTTC,CASSLVTVYQETQYF
.,TRBJ2-1,TRBV7-9,.,TGTGCCAGCAGCGCCACAGCGGGCCCTTCAAACAATGAGCAGTTCTTC,CASSATAGPSNNEQFF
TRBD1,TRBJ1-3,TRBV25-1,.,TGTGCCAGCGAACAGGGGGGGAGAAACACCATATATTTT,CASEQGGRNTIYF
TRBD1,TRBJ2-5,TRBV9,.,TGTGCCAGCAGCGGCAGGGACAGCCAAGAGACCCAGTACTTC,CASSGRDSQETQYF
TRBD1,TRBJ1-6,TRBV6-1,.,TGTGCCAGCAGAATCGGCGAGGGGGCCTCACCCCTCCACTTT,CASRIGEGASPLHF
TRBD1,TRBJ1-6,TRBV2,.,TGTGCCAGCAGTCCGGGACAGACGAACTCACCCCTCCACTTT,CASSPGQTNSPLHF
.,TRBJ1-6,TRBV5-1,.,TGCGCCAGCAGCTTGGCCGGGTTGTCACCCCTCCACTTT,CASSLAGLSPLHF
TRBD1,TRBJ1-2,TRBV15,.,TGTGCCACCAGCAGAGCCGACAGGGAGAACTATGGCTACACCTTC,CATSRADRENYGYTF
TRBD2,TRBJ2-5,TRBV5-4,.,TGTGCCAGCAGCTTCGGTAGCGGGCGGACCCAGTACTTC,CASSFGSGRTQYF
.,TRBJ2-7,TRBV6-6,once,TGTGCCAGCAGTTACTCGGCTTCTTTCTCCTACGAGCAGTACTTC,CASSYSASFSYEQYF
.,TRBJ2-1,TRBV9,few,TGTGCCAGCAGCGTAGGGGACACGGGACGGCAGTTCTTC,CASSVGDTGRQFF
.,TRBJ1-3,TRBV6-5,once,TGTGCCAGCAGTTCGATTACAGGGCTCTCTGGAAACACCATATATTTT,CASSSITGLSGNTIYF
.,TRBJ1-2,TRBV5-1,.,TGCGCCAGCAGCTTGGACAGGGACTATGGCTACACCTTC,CASSLDRDYGYTF
TRBD2,TRBJ2-3,TRBV9,once,TGTGCCAGCAGCGTAGAAGGGCGGGGGGTCACAGATACGCAGTATTTT,CASSVEGRGVTDTQYF
.,TRBJ1-1,TRBV2,once,TGTGCCAGCACCCCGCCGGGGGGGCGCATAGCTTTCTTT,CASTPPGGRIAFF
.,TRBJ2-3,TRBV25-1,.,TGTGCCAGCAGTGAGTGGGTTACTAGCTATCGGTCGAGGGATACGCAGTATTTT,CASSEWVTSYRSRDTQYF
.,TRBJ1-4,TRBV27,.,TGTGCCAGCAGTCCAGGGACACGGCCCTTTTTTCTTGAAAAACTGTTTTTT,CASSPGTRPFFLEKLFF
.,TRBJ1-1,TRBV5-1,.,TGCGCCAGCAGCTTGGCCCGACTCACTGAAGCTTTCTTT,CASSLARLTEAFF
.,TRBJ2-6,TRBV10-2,.,TGCGCCAGCAGTGAAGGGGTTGGGGCCAACGTCCTGACTTTC,CASSEGVGANVLTF
TRBD2,TRBJ2-1,TRBV4-1,.,TGCGCCAGCAGCCAAGGCCCCGGGGAGGGCGCATACAATGAGCAGTTCTTC,CASSQGPGEGAYNEQFF